What follows are 15 T cell receptor beta chains derived from one specimen sequenced in a study of T cells after yellow fever vaccination. Each CDR3 protein is one row after TCRdb ran MiXCR on the 5' RACE reads. The sample records under 500,000 distinct CDR3 sequences, 15% to 20% being singletons. Material: PBMCs, obtained before the yellow fever booster vaccination. The origin of the receptors is a man between 18 and 35 years old who received the YFV17D yellow fever vaccine.

This sequence joins TRBV6-2 or TRBV6-3 and TRBJ2-1; 15 nucleotides align to TRBD2. The CDR3 runs to 14 residues. Per germline, CDR1 MNHEY and CDR2 SVGEGT. V was clipped by 4 bases and J by 14 bases; unmatched bases: 6. The CDR3: CASSLNGLAGGEFF. The CDR3 region has the DNA TGTGCCAGCAGTTTAAACGGACTAGCGGGGGGGGAGTTCTTC.

This clonotype was counted ten times or more. The chain is built from TRBV7-2 and TRBJ2-5; D is possibly TRBD2 (6 bases). V was cut by 5 bases and J by 5 bases, with 21 bases left in between. Germline CDR1 is SGHTA and CDR2 is FQGNSA. The length of the CDR3 is 16 residues. As DNA, the CDR3 is TGTGCCAGCAGCCCTAACCCACGGGGACTCATGGAGACCCAGTACTTC. It encodes CASSPNPRGLMETQYF.

The chain has TRBV15 and TRBJ1-2; TRBD1 matches at 8 bases. The length of the CDR3 is 16 residues. Germline CDR1 and CDR2: LNHNV and YYDKDF (reference sequence). V lost 10 bases and J lost 5; bases outside the gene matches: 18. CDR3 sequence reads: CAISPGQGLVSYGYTF. In DNA form, the CDR3 reads TGTGCCATCTCCCCCGGACAGGGTTTAGTTTCGTATGGCTACACCTTC.

The gene calls are TRBV6-6 and TRBJ1-5; 9 nucleotides line up with TRBD1. CDR1 is MNHNY, CDR2 SVGAGI, per germline (reference sequence). V lost 2 bases and J lost 7; bases outside the gene matches: 9. The CDR3 runs 16 residues. The CDR3, as DNA: TGTGCCAGCAGTTACCCGCGGACAGGGGCGGGACAGCCCCAGCATTTT. Its translation is CASSYPRTGAGQPQHF.

The chain is built from TRBV5-1 and TRBJ2-2; TRBD1 matches at 7 bases. This CDR3 has 14 amino acids. Trimming at V came to 0 bases and at J to 5 bases, leaving 1 base not matched to a gene. The germline V gene encodes CDR1 SGHRS and CDR2 YFSETQ. As DNA, the CDR3 is TGCGCCAGCAGCTTGGAACAGGGGACCGGGGAGCTGTTTTTT. It specifies CASSLEQGTGELFF.

The chain has TRBV20-1 and TRBJ1-1; 8 bases match TRBD1. The CDR3 contains 13 residues. The germline V gene has CDR1 DFQATT and CDR2 SNEGSKA (reference sequence). The V gene end was trimmed by 5 bases and the J gene end by 4 bases; junction bases not matched to a gene: 6. The CDR3 DNA follows: TGCAGTGCTCCTCAGGGGGCAAGCACTGAAGCTTTCTTT. Translation: CSAPQGASTEAFF.

The table lists this clonotype with a few counts. The rearrangement uses TRBV7-9 and TRBJ2-1; D call uncertain. Trimming cost V 5 bases and J 6 bases, with 14 bases left between them. This CDR3 comprises 14 residues. Per the germline V gene, CDR1 is SEHNR and CDR2 is FQNEAQ (reference sequence). CDR3 nucleotide sequence: TGTGCCAGCAGCCCGTCCGACACCCGCAATGAGCAGTTCTTC. It encodes CASSPSDTRNEQFF. Looking up the rest from reference TRBV7-9 and TRBJ2-1 gives the full variable domain: DTGVSQNPRHKITKRGQNVTFRCDPISEHNRLYWYRQTLGQGPEFLTYFQNEAQLEKSRLLSDRFSAERPKGSFSTLEIQRTEQGDSAMYLCASSPSDTRNEQFFGPGTRLTVL.

This clonotype was recorded a few times. The chain is built from TRBV20-1 and TRBJ1-2; D may be TRBD1 (6 bases). Per germline, CDR1 DFQATT and CDR2 SNEGSKA (reference sequence). Deletions cut 5 bases from V and 4 bases from J, with 8 bases between. The CDR3 contains 11 residues. The CDR3 region is CSAQTGYGYTF. In DNA, the CDR3 is TGCAGTGCTCAGACAGGCTATGGCTACACCTTC.

The sample holds a few counts of this clonotype. V and J are TRBV7-3 and TRBJ2-3; the D call may be TRBD1 or TRBD2 (5 bases each). Germline CDR1 reads SGHTA; CDR2 reads FQGTGA. V lost 5 bases to trimming and J lost 1 base, with 10 bases between them. This CDR3 spans 14 amino acids. This CDR3 reads CASSRGTGTDTQYF. CDR3 coding DNA: TGTGCCAGCAGCCGAGGGACCGGCACAGATACGCAGTATTTT.

The gene calls are TRBV7-8 and TRBJ2-3; 11 positions match TRBD2. The length of the CDR3 is 15 residues. Germline V gene lookup returns CDR1 SGHVS and CDR2 FQNEAQ. Losses at the gene ends were 4 bases for V and 4 bases for J; bases not matched to a gene: 4. The CDR3 nucleotides are TGTGCCAGCAGCTCGACTAGCGGGGCCGCAGATACGCAGTATTTT. This encodes CASSSTSGAADTQYF.

The chain uses TRBV4-1 and TRBJ1-1; no firm D call. The germline V and J ends were trimmed by 0 bases and 7 bases, with 15 bases remaining between them. Germline lookup yields CDR1 MGHRA and CDR2 YSYEKL. The CDR3 has 15 amino acids. The CDR3 loop reads CASSQEGPTWGEAFF. Written as DNA, the CDR3 is TGCGCCAGCAGCCAAGAAGGACCAACTTGGGGTGAAGCTTTCTTT.

The genes are TRBV11-2 and TRBJ1-2; tentatively, D is TRBD1 (6 bases). The CDR3 totals 13 residues. V was shortened by 6 bases and J by 8 bases, with 16 bases between the two germline ends. Germline V gene sequence: CDR1 SGHAT, CDR2 FQNNGV. This CDR3 is CASRARGAGGYTF. In DNA, the CDR3 is TGTGCCAGCAGGGCTAGGGGGGCAGGAGGCTACACCTTC.

This chain connects TRBV24-1 to TRBJ2-2; 10 nucleotides agree with TRBD1. This CDR3 is built from 14 residues. CDR1 KGHDR and CDR2 SFDVKD come from the germline V gene. Trimming removed 7 bases from V and 5 bases from J; junction bases left unmatched: 3. CDR3 residues: CATRRTGGTGELFF. Here the CDR3 DNA reads TGTGCCACCAGGAGGACAGGGGGAACCGGGGAGCTGTTTTTT.

This chain joins TRBV10-3 and TRBJ2-5, with 9 positions matching TRBD1. Unmatched junction bases numbered 11, after V lost 5 bases and J lost 4 bases. This CDR3 contains 16 residues. CDR1 and CDR2 from the germline V gene are ENHRY and SYGVKD. The CDR3 here is CAISKPRDRDGETQYF. The DNA of the CDR3 is TGTGCCATCAGTAAACCCCGGGACAGGGATGGAGAGACCCAGTACTTC.

The chain employs TRBV4-2 and TRBJ1-6, with D uncertain. Looked up from germline, CDR1 is LGHNA and CDR2 is YNFKEQ. V lost 1 base and J 8 bases, leaving 15 bases between the germline ends. This CDR3 has 16 amino acids. The CDR3 loop reads CASSQGLGREHSPLHF. The CDR3 region has the DNA TGTGCCAGCAGCCAAGGTTTGGGCCGCGAGCATTCACCCCTCCACTTT.